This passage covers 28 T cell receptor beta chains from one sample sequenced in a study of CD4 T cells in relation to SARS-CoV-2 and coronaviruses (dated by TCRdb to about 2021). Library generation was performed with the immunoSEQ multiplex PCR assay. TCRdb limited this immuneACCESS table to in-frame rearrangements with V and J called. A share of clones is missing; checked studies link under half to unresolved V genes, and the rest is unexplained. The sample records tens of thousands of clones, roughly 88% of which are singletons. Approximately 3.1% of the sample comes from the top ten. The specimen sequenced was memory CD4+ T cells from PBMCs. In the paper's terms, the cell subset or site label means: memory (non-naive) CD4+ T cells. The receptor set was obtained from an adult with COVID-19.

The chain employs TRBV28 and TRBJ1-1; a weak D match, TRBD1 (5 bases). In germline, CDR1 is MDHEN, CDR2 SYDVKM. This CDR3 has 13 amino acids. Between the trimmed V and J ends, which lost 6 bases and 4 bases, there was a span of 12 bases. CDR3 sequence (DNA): TGTGCCAGCAGGTGGGGCTCCGTCACTGAAGCTTTCTTT. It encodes CASRWGSVTEAFF.

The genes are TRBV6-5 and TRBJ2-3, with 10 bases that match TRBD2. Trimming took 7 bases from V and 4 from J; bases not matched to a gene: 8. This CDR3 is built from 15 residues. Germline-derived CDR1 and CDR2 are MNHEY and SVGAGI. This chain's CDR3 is CASTPTSGRPDTQYF. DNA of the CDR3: TGTGCCAGCACTCCGACTAGCGGGCGACCAGATACGCAGTATTTT.

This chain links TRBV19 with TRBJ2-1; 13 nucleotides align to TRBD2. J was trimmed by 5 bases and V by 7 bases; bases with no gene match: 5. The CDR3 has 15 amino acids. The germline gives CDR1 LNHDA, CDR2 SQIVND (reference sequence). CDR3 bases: TGTGCCAGTAATGGAGGACTAGCGGGAGACAATGAGCAGTTCTTC. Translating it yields CASNGGLAGDNEQFF.

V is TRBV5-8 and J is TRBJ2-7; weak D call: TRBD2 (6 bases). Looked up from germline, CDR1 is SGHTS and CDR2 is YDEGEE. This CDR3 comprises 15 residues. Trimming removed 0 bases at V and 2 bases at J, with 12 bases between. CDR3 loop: CASSLGAGVAYEQYF. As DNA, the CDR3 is TGTGCCAGCAGCTTGGGAGCGGGCGTTGCCTACGAGCAGTACTTC.

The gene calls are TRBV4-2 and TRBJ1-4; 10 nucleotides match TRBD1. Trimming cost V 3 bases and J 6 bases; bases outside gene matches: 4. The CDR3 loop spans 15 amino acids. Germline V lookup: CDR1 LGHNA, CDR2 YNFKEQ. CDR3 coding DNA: TGTGCCAGCAGCCAGGAGACAGGGGGCGATGAAAAACTGTTTTTT. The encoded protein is CASSQETGGDEKLFF.

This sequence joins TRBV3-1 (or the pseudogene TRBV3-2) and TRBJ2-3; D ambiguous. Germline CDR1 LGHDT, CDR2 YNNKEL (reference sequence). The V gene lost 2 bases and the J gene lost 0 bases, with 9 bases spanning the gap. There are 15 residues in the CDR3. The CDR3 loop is CASSQIWSSTDTQYF. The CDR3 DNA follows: TGTGCCAGCAGCCAAATATGGTCTAGCACAGATACGCAGTATTTT.

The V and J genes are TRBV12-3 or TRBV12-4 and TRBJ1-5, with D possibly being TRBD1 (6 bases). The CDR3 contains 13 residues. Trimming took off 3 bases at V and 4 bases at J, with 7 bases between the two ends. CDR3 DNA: TGTGCCAGCAGTTTCCAGGGGAATCAGCCCCAGCATTTT. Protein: CASSFQGNQPQHF.

In nucleotides, the CDR3 is TGCGCCAGCAGCTGGGACAGCGGTGGCTACACCTTC. This translates into CASSWDSGGYTF. The chain recombines TRBV5-1 with TRBJ1-2, with 7 bases fitting TRBD1. Unmatched junction bases numbered 3, after V lost 3 bases and J lost 7 bases. Germline V gene data show CDR1 as SGHRS and CDR2 as YFSETQ. CDR3 size: 12 residues. Full variable domain (rest looked up from reference TRBV5-1 and TRBJ1-2): KAGVTQTPRYLIKTRGQQVTLSCSPISGHRSVSWYQQTPGQGLQFLFEYFSETQRNKGNFPGRFSGRQFSNSRSEMNVSTLELGDSALYLCASSWDSGGYTFGSGTRLTVV.

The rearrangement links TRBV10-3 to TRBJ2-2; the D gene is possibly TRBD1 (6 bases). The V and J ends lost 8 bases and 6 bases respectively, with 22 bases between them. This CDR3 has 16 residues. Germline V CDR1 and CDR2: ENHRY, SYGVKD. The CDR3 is CAISGSQGLGSGELFF. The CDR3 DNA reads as TGTGCCATCTCGGGCTCGCAGGGGCTGGGGTCCGGGGAGCTGTTTTTT.

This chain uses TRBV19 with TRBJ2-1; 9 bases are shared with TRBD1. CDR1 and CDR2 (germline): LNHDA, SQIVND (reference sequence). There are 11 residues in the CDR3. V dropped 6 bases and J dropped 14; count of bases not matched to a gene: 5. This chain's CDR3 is CASSRDRAKFF. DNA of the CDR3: TGTGCCAGTAGCCGGGACAGGGCGAAGTTCTTC.

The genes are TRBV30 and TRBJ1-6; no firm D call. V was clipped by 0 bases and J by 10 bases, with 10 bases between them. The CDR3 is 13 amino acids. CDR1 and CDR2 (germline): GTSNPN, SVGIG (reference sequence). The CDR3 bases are TGTGCCTGGAGTGTACGCAACATCTCACCCCTCCACTTT. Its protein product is CAWSVRNISPLHF. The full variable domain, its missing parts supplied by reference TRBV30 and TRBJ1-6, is SQTIHQWPATLVQPVGSPLSLECTVEGTSNPNLYWYRQAAGRGLQLLFYSVGIGQISSEVPQNLSASRPQDRQFILSSKKLLLSDSGFYLCAWSVRNISPLHFGNGTRLTVT.

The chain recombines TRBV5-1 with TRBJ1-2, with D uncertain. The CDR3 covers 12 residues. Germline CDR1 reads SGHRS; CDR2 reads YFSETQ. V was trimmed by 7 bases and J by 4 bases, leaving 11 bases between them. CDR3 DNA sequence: TGCGCCAGCTCTGAGGGAGGCTATGGCTACACCTTC. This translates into CASSEGGYGYTF.

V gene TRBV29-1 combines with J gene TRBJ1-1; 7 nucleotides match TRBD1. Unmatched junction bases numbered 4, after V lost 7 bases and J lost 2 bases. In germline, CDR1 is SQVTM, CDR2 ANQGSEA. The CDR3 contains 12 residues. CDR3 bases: TGCAGCGGGGGACAGAGAAACACTGAAGCTTTCTTT. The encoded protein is CSGGQRNTEAFF.

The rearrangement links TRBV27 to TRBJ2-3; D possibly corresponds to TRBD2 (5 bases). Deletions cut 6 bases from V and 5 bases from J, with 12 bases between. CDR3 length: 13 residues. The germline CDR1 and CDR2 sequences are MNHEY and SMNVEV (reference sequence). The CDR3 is CASRQLVLDTQYF. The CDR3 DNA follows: TGTGCCAGCAGGCAACTAGTTTTAGATACGCAGTATTTT.

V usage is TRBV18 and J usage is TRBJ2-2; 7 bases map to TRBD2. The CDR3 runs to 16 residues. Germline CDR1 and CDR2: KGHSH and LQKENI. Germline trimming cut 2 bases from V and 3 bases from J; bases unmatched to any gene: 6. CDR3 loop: CASSPFSGKDTGELFF. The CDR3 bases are TGTGCCAGCTCACCATTCAGCGGGAAGGACACCGGGGAGCTGTTTTTT.

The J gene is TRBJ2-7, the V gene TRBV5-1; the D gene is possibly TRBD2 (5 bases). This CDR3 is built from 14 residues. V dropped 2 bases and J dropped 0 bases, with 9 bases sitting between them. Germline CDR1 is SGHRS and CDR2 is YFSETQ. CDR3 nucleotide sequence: TGCGCCAGCAGCTTAGCGGCGACCTCCTACGAGCAGTACTTC. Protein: CASSLAATSYEQYF. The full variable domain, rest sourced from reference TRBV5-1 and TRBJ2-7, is KAGVTQTPRYLIKTRGQQVTLSCSPISGHRSVSWYQQTPGQGLQFLFEYFSETQRNKGNFPGRFSGRQFSNSRSEMNVSTLELGDSALYLCASSLAATSYEQYFGPGTRLTVT.

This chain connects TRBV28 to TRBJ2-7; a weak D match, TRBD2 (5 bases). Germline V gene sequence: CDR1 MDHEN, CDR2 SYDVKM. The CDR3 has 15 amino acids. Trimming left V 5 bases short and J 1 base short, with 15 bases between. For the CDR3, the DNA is TGTGCCAGCAGTCCGATACACGGGGTTTCCTACGAGCAGTACTTC. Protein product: CASSPIHGVSYEQYF.

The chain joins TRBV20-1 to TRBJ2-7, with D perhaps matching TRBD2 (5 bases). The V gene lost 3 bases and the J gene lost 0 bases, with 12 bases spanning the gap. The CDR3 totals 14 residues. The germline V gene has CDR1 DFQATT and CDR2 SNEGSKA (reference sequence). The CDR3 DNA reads TGCAGTGCTAGTCGGCTGGCGGGCTCCTACGAGCAGTACTTC. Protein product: CSASRLAGSYEQYF.

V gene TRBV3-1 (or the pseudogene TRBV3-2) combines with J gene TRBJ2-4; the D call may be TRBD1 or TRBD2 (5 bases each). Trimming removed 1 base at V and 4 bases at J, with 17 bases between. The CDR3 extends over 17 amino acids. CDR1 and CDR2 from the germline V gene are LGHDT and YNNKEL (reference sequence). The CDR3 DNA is TGTGCCAGCAGCCAAGCAGTTCGGGGCCCAGGTAAAAACATTCAGTACTTC. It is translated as CASSQAVRGPGKNIQYF.

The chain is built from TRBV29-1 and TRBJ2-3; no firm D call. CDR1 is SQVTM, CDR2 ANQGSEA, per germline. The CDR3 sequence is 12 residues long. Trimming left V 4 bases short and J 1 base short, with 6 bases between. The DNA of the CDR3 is TGCAGCGTTGTTGAGGGCACAGATACGCAGTATTTT. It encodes CSVVEGTDTQYF.

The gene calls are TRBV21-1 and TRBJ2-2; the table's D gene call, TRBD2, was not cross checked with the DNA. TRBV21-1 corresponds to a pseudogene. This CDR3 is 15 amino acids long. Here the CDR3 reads CASSRNGRNTGELFF. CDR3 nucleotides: TGTGCCAGCAGTAGAAATGGGAGAAACACCGGGGAGCTGTTTTTT.

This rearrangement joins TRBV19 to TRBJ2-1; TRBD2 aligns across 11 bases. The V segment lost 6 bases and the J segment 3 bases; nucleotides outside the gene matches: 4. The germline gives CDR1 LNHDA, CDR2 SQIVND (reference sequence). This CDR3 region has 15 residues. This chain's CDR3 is CASRGGLAGYNEQFF. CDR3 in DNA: TGTGCCAGTAGGGGAGGACTAGCGGGCTACAATGAGCAGTTCTTC.

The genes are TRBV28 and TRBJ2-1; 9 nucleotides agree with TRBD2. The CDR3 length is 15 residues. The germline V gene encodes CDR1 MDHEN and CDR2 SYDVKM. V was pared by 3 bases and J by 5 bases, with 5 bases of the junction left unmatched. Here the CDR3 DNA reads TGTGCCAGCAGTTTGCCTAGCGGGACCCACAATGAGCAGTTCTTC. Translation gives CASSLPSGTHNEQFF.

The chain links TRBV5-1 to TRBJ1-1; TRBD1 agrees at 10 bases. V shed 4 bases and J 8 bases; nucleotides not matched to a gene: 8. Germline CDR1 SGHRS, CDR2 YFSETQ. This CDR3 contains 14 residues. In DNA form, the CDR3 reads TGCGCCAGCAGCCCGACAGGGGGCTCTCTAGAAGCTTTCTTT. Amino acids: CASSPTGGSLEAFF.

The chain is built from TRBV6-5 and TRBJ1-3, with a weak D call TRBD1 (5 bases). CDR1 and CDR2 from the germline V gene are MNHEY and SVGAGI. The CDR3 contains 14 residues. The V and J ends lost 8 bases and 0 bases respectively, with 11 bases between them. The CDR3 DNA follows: TGTGCCAGCGGGGACTGGGACTCTGGAAACACCATATATTTT. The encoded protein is CASGDWDSGNTIYF.

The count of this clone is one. In DNA form, the CDR3 reads TGTGCCAGCAGTACCGGGAACACAGATACGCAGTATTTT. Protein product: CASSTGNTDTQYF. V and J are TRBV25-1 and TRBJ2-3; D perhaps matches TRBD2 (5 bases). From germline, CDR1 is MGHDK and CDR2 SYGVNS. This CDR3 has 13 residues. Trimming left V 5 bases short and J 2 bases short, with 8 bases between.

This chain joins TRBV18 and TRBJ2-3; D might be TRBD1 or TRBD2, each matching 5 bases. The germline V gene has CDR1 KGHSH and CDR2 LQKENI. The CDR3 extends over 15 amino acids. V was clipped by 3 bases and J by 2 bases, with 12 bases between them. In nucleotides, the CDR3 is TGTGCCAGCTCACCTCAAGTGGGGGACACAGATACGCAGTATTTT. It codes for CASSPQVGDTDTQYF. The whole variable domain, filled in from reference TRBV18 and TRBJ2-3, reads NAGVMQNPRHLVRRRGQEARLRCSPMKGHSHVYWYRQLPEEGLKFMVYLQKENIIDESGMPKERFSAEFPKEGPSILRIQQVVRGDSAAYFCASSPQVGDTDTQYFGPGTRLTVL.

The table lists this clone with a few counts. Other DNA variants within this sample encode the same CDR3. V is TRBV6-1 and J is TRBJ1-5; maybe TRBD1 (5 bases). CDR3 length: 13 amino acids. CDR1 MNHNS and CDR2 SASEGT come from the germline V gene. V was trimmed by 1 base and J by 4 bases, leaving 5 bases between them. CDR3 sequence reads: CASSEGGNQPQHF. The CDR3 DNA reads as TGTGCCAGCAGTGAAGGGGGGAATCAGCCCCAGCATTTT.